A selection of T cell receptor beta chains follows, all from one sample in a study of post-analysis software for immune sequencing data. MiXCR, run by TCRdb on the PCR reads, gives a single entry per CDR3 protein. The data contain approximately 570,000 distinct CDR3 sequences, about 40% of them singletons. Source material: blood. The receptors derive from a girl aged 5-17 years with multiple sclerosis. Each CDR3 is given with its conserved first and last residue. D genes are given only for firm matches.

v_gene	d_gene	len	j_gene	CDR3aa
TRBV15	.	15	TRBJ2-7	CATSRSEQPSDEQYF
TRBV10-3	.	13	TRBJ2-7	CAIRGGASYEQYF
TRBV5-1	TRBD2	15	TRBJ2-3	CASSPGLAKTDTQYF
TRBV3-1	.	15	TRBJ2-1	CASSTRLLTHNEQFF
TRBV6-6	.	14	TRBJ2-2	CASSRPEGTGEPFF
TRBV5-6	.	21	TRBJ2-1	CASSFYICSARGTSGKDEQFF
TRBV4-1	.	17	TRBJ2-3	CASSPGFPQGSTDTQYF
TRBV29-1	.	14	TRBJ2-3	CSVEDVPSTDTQYF
TRBV4-1	.	14	TRBJ2-3	CASSPAPLADTQYF
TRBV6-5	.	16	TRBJ2-3	CASSYTPLGGTDTQYF
TRBV7-2	.	14	TRBJ2-5	CASSSTRGRETQYF
TRBV4-1	TRBD2	16	TRBJ2-7	CASSSELRDYIYEQYF
TRBV27	.	13	TRBJ1-2	CASSQTGPYGYTF
TRBV3-1	.	13	TRBJ1-1	CASSPWGRMNAFF
TRBV5-1	.	13	TRBJ1-2	CASSLVGAYGYTF
TRBV5-1	TRBD1	16	TRBJ2-7	CTSSLTGTGGSYEQYF
TRBV10-3	.	15	TRBJ2-1	CAISESGGGYNEQFF